A selection of T cell receptor beta chains follows, all from one sample in a study of cytomegalovirus exposure and HLA in healthy donors. TCRdb's table, derived via immunoSEQ multiplex PCR, lists solely in-frame clones and lacks some. The table lists about 100,000 clones, around 80% of them singletons. Sequenced material: PBMCs. The source of these receptors is a woman in her sixties or seventies in good health and CMV-seronegative. Both conserved end residues are trimmed from each CDR3.

CDR3: ASSQDNGFLTDTQY
J: TRBJ2-3
V: TRBV4-3

CDR3: ASSSGGEQF
J: TRBJ2-1
V: TRBV6-6

CDR3: ASSPGTGGGGQPQH
J: TRBJ1-5
V: TRBV18

CDR3: ASSQDMTGNEQF
J: TRBJ2-1
V: TRBV4-3

CDR3: ASSLVQGSTGELF
J: TRBJ2-2
V: TRBV5-1

CDR3: ASSARTGGGNEQF
J: TRBJ2-1
V: TRBV9

CDR3: ASSLGATVNIQY
J: TRBJ2-4
V: TRBV7-9

CDR3: ASRLGLAAAYEQY
J: TRBJ2-7
V: TRBV7-8

CDR3: ATSRDRTGLPQH
J: TRBJ1-5
V: TRBV15

CDR3: ASSPLTGLKEKLF
J: TRBJ1-4
V: TRBV19

CDR3: ASSYSGTAGEKLF
J: TRBJ1-4
V: TRBV7-8

CDR3: ASSHDGDYGYT
J: TRBJ1-2
V: TRBV4-1

CDR3: ASSPGIAIDTQY
J: TRBJ2-3
V: TRBV7-2

CDR3: ASSQDGGSSSYNEQF
J: TRBJ2-1
V: TRBV14

CDR3: SVAVSAGLAGGPGTGELF
J: TRBJ2-2
V: TRBV29-1

CDR3: ASSSPAGANVLT
J: TRBJ2-6
V: TRBV28